This T cell receptor (beta chain) emerged from a study of T cells in Graves' hyperthyroidism and ophthalmopathy. Using RNA transcripts as the source, TCR beta CDR3 regions were amplified. When the TCR CDR3 underwent first-round RT-PCR, the HTBI primer set was used. TCRdb reprocessed the multiplex PCR reads with MiXCR, giving one entry per CDR3 protein. This sample has more than 300,000 distinct CDR3 sequences, with around 14% found just once. The CDR3 runs 14 residues. Trimming cost V 5 bases and J 4 bases; bases outside gene matches: 5. Germline CDR1 is MNHEY and CDR2 is SMNVEV (reference sequence). This clonotype came up many times.

The specimen sequenced was blood. The TCR sequence derives from a woman aged 55 to 70 with Graves' hyperthyroidism. This chain uses TRBV27 with TRBJ2-1; TRBD1 matches 7 bases. The CDR3: CASSPDRTYNEQFF. As DNA, the CDR3 is TGTGCCAGCAGTCCGGACAGGACTTACAATGAGCAGTTCTTC.